A selection of T cell receptor beta chains follows, all from one sample in a study of blood T cell repertoires in COVID-19. Sequencing used immunoSEQ multiplex PCR; TCRdb keeps in-frame clones, though not all of them. The sample has approximately 150,000 clones; about 92% are singletons. The sequencing sample was made of peripheral blood. These receptors were collected from a woman in her sixties with COVID-19, enrolled during active disease. The CDR3 runs from the conserved cysteine through the conserved F or W. D genes are given only for firm matches. Only some rows state a clone size, as once, few, many or a class for expanded clones.

abundance,v_gene,j_gene,len,d_gene,CDR3nt,CDR3aa
NA,TRBV7-9,TRBJ2-2,15,NA,TGTGCCAGCAGCTTTCCCCAGGGTCAGACCGGGGAGCTGTTTTTT,CASSFPQGQTGELFF
NA,TRBV9,TRBJ1-6,15,NA,TGTGCCAGCAGCGTAGAGGCGGGGGGTGGTACACCCCTCCACTTT,CASSVEAGGGTPLHF
NA,TRBV9,TRBJ2-2,15,TRBD2,TGTGCCAGCAGCGTAGGGGGAGGGTGGACCGGGGAGCTGTTTTTT,CASSVGGGWTGELFF
once,TRBV4-3,TRBJ1-3,13,NA,TGCGCCAGCAGCCAATACTCTGGAAACACCATATATTTT,CASSQYSGNTIYF
NA,TRBV7-2,TRBJ1-2,13,NA,TGTGCCAGCAGCCCGGACAGAAACTATGGCTACACCTTC,CASSPDRNYGYTF
NA,TRBV5-8,TRBJ2-1,17,NA,TGTGCCAGCAGCTTGACGGGGGACCCAAGCTCCTACAATGAGCAGTTCTTC,CASSLTGDPSSYNEQFF
once,TRBV4-2,TRBJ1-4,20,NA,TGTGCCAGCAGCAAAGAGTGGGTTACAGGCCTGGGGCCAACTAATGAAAAACTGTTTTTT,CASSKEWVTGLGPTNEKLFF
NA,TRBV7-8,TRBJ1-5,15,NA,TGTGCCAGCAGCTTAGCGGGACTCCATAATCAGCCCCAGCATTTT,CASSLAGLHNQPQHF
NA,TRBV9,TRBJ1-1,14,TRBD1,TGTGCCAGCAGCGCAGGGGGCCTGAACACTGAAGCTTTCTTT,CASSAGGLNTEAFF
NA,TRBV5-1,TRBJ1-2,15,TRBD1,TGCGCCAGCAGCCCCCGGACAGGGGGCAACTATGGCTACACCTTC,CASSPRTGGNYGYTF
NA,TRBV11-3,TRBJ1-1,13,TRBD1,TGTGCCAGCAGAAGACAGGGGGACACTGAAGCTTTCTTT,CASRRQGDTEAFF
NA,TRBV5-1,TRBJ2-1,15,TRBD2,TGCGCCAGCAGACCTATAGCGGGGGGATACAATGAGCAGTTCTTC,CASRPIAGGYNEQFF
NA,TRBV6-5,TRBJ1-2,14,NA,TGTGCCAGCAGTTACCCAGGGTCCCTCTATGGCTACACCTTC,CASSYPGSLYGYTF
NA,TRBV27,TRBJ1-2,14,TRBD1,TGTGCCAGCAGTTCCACCGGGACAGGGTTTGGCTACACCTTC,CASSSTGTGFGYTF
NA,TRBV18,TRBJ1-2,16,TRBD1,TGTGCCAGCTCGACGGGACAGGGGGTTAGTGGCTATGGCTACACCTTC,CASSTGQGVSGYGYTF
NA,TRBV19,TRBJ1-2,17,TRBD1,TGTGCCAGTAGTGCTTCCGGGACAGGGGGCCTGACCTATGGCTACACCTTC,CASSASGTGGLTYGYTF
NA,TRBV14,TRBJ2-1,14,NA,TGTGCCAGCAGCCAAGAACGGAGGGACCTAGAGCAGTTCTTC,CASSQERRDLEQFF
NA,TRBV27,TRBJ1-4,16,NA,TGTGCCAGCAGTTCCCCAAGAGGCGAATCTAATGAAAAACTGTTTTTT,CASSSPRGESNEKLFF
NA,TRBV4-2,TRBJ1-1,15,NA,TGTGCCAGCAGCCAAGATAATCGGGGAGGCACTGAAGCTTTCTTT,CASSQDNRGGTEAFF
NA,TRBV5-1,TRBJ2-5,13,NA,TGCGCCACCCGGAGGGGGGGACAAGAGACCCAGTACTTC,CATRRGGQETQYF
NA,TRBV7-2,TRBJ1-2,13,NA,TGTGCCAGTCAACGCCGGGTTGGCTATGGCTACACCTTC,CASQRRVGYGYTF
NA,TRBV11-2,TRBJ1-4,16,NA,TGTGCCAGCAGCACTCGCCTGACAGTTTCAAATGAAAAACTGTTTTTT,CASSTRLTVSNEKLFF
NA,TRBV18,TRBJ2-7,12,NA,TGTGCCAGCTCGCGTGACTCCTACGAGCAGTACTTC,CASSRDSYEQYF
NA,TRBV4-1,TRBJ1-2,14,NA,TGCGCCAGCAGCTCAGGCGGGGGGAACTATGGCTACACCTTC,CASSSGGGNYGYTF
NA,TRBV29-1,TRBJ2-1,14,TRBD1,TGCAGCGTGGTAGGACAGGGGGCCTACAATGAGCAGTTCTTC,CSVVGQGAYNEQFF